This T cell receptor (beta chain) was retrieved from a study of blood T cell repertoires in COVID-19. Study as a whole: COVID-19 samples, acute and convalescent, were from the United States, Italy and Spain.

This CDR3 has 15 residues. The germline V gene encodes CDR1 MNHEY and CDR2 SMNVEV (reference sequence). Between the trimmed V and J ends, which lost 6 bases and 4 bases, there was a span of 18 bases. Researchers sorted participants into cohorts using their self-reported clinical history. TCRdb's copy holds only in-frame clones and misses some; the assay was immunoSEQ multiplex PCR. The table lists about 290,000 clones, around nine tenths of them singletons, with 1.7% in the top ten. The chain uses TRBV27 and TRBJ1-1; tentatively, D is TRBD1 (6 bases). Specimen: PBMCs or T cells enriched from blood (not recorded which). This clonotype originated in a woman aged 40 to 50 who had recovered from COVID-19. This CDR3 reads CASSPLGGHVTEAFF. The CDR3 coding sequence is TGTGCCAGCAGCCCGCTCGGGGGGCATGTCACTGAAGCTTTCTTT.